Reported below is one T cell receptor (beta chain). Its antigen remains unknown. Trimming at V came to 6 bases and at J to 5 bases, leaving 13 bases not matched to a gene. The CDR3 loop spans 16 amino acids. CDR1 ENHRY and CDR2 SYGVKD come from the germline V gene. Sequencing used immunoSEQ multiplex PCR; TCRdb keeps in-frame clones, though not all of them. The sample includes about 150,000 clones, 90% to 95% of them seen just once. This record belongs to a study of T cell responses to AZD1222 COVID-19 vaccine. The overall study: Researchers grouped second doses given at about 4 or about 12 weeks into one pool.

Study-level points and caveats: Donors were largely white British and mainly female; clonal diversity was possibly underestimated. Spike was spanned by vaccine-associated CD4 TCRs, with dominance at 160-218 and 743-854. Only after the peak T cell response were repertoires sampled.

The material was peripheral blood, obtained on day 0 of AZD1222 vaccination. This sequence was found in an adult in good health. The rearrangement joins TRBV10-3 to TRBJ2-3; 8 nucleotides agree with TRBD2. The CDR3 bases are TGTGCCATCAGCATCGGGGGGGGCGCGGGTGAAGATACGCAGTATTTT. It yields the protein CAISIGGGAGEDTQYF.